A selection of T cell receptor beta chains follows, all from one sample in a study of blood T cell repertoires in COVID-19. Libraries were prepared by immunoSEQ multiplex PCR; TCRdb keeps only in-frame clonotypes and omits some of them. The profile shows some 130,000 clones, approximately 90% of them singletons. Sample: peripheral blood. These receptors were obtained from a man aged 55 to 70 with active or convalescent COVID-19. The CDR3 runs from the conserved cysteine through the conserved F or W. D genes are given only for firm matches. Rows may omit the clone size; those that give it use once, few, many or a size class.

V gene: TRBV7-9
clone size: -
D gene: TRBD1
J gene: TRBJ2-7
CDR3 length: 15
CDR3 DNA: TGTGCCAGCAGAGCTTGGGACAGGGTTTCCTACGAGCAGTACTTC
CDR3 protein: CASRAWDRVSYEQYF

V gene: TRBV11-2
clone size: once
D gene: TRBD1
J gene: TRBJ1-3
CDR3 length: 14
CDR3 DNA: TGTGCCAGCAGCAGAACAGGGGCTGGAAACACCATATATTTT
CDR3 protein: CASSRTGAGNTIYF

V gene: TRBV5-8
clone size: -
D gene: -
J gene: TRBJ2-4
CDR3 length: 13
CDR3 DNA: TGTGCCAGCAGGGGACGCTCTAGGGGACAACAGTACTTC
CDR3 protein: CASRGRSRGQQYF

V gene: TRBV4-3
clone size: -
D gene: -
J gene: TRBJ2-1
CDR3 length: 17
CDR3 DNA: TGCGCCAGCAGCCAATGGTCTCAGGGAGGAACCTACAATGAGCAGTTCTTC
CDR3 protein: CASSQWSQGGTYNEQFF

V gene: TRBV7-2
clone size: -
D gene: -
J gene: TRBJ2-3
CDR3 length: 15
CDR3 DNA: TGTGCCAGCAGCTCCCTCCTGGGAGGAACAGATACGCAGTATTTT
CDR3 protein: CASSSLLGGTDTQYF

V gene: TRBV2
clone size: -
D gene: TRBD1
J gene: TRBJ1-2
CDR3 length: 14
CDR3 DNA: TGTGCCAGCAGTGAAGGGACAGGGAACTATGGCTACACCTTC
CDR3 protein: CASSEGTGNYGYTF

V gene: TRBV28
clone size: once
D gene: -
J gene: TRBJ1-5
CDR3 length: 14
CDR3 DNA: TGTGCCAGCAGCCCGGGGGGCCGCAATCAGCCCCAGCATTTT
CDR3 protein: CASSPGGRNQPQHF

V gene: TRBV21-1
clone size: -
D gene: -
J gene: TRBJ2-1
CDR3 length: 15
CDR3 DNA: TGTGCCAGCATCCGACTAGCGGGGACCTACAATGAGCAGTTCTTC
CDR3 protein: CASIRLAGTYNEQFF

V gene: TRBV4-2
clone size: -
D gene: -
J gene: TRBJ1-2
CDR3 length: 16
CDR3 DNA: TGTGCCAGCAGCCGGACCACAGGGATCATCATGTATGGCTACACCTTC
CDR3 protein: CASSRTTGIIMYGYTF

V gene: TRBV5-6
clone size: -
D gene: -
J gene: TRBJ2-3
CDR3 length: 14
CDR3 DNA: TGTGCCAGCCGCCTTTTTAGGGGCAGGGATACGCAGTATTTT
CDR3 protein: CASRLFRGRDTQYF